One sample yielded the 25 T cell receptor beta chains listed below, sequenced in a study of T cells in localized non-small cell lung cancer. This table comes from immunoSEQ multiplex PCR, and its TCRdb copy is limited to in-frame clones, with some not included. Among more than 9,000 clones listed, around 79% were seen once. This specimen was peripheral blood, taken before any cancer treatment. Receptors originate from a male donor at least 60 years old with stage I lung adenocarcinoma.

The chain links TRBV11-2 to TRBJ2-7, with D possibly TRBD2 on 5 matching bases. This CDR3 contains 16 residues. CDR1 is SGHAT and CDR2 is FQNNGV in the germline V gene. Trimming pared 1 base from V and 2 bases from J, leaving 15 bases between. This CDR3 reads CASSLGRGHGTYEQYF. The DNA for the CDR3 is TGTGCCAGCAGCTTAGGACGCGGGCACGGAACCTACGAGCAGTACTTC.

This chain joins TRBV6-5 and TRBJ1-2; TRBD1 matches 7 bases. CDR3 length: 15 residues. V dropped 2 bases and J dropped 6; count of bases not matched to a gene: 9. Germline V gene sequence: CDR1 MNHEY, CDR2 SVGAGI. CDR3 DNA sequence: TGTGCCAGCAGTTACAGGTCGAGGGGGCTTAATGGCTACACCTTC. Amino acid sequence: CASSYRSRGLNGYTF.

The chain has TRBV7-3 and TRBJ2-1, with 10 bases fitting TRBD2. Germline V gene lookup returns CDR1 SGHTA and CDR2 FQGTGA. CDR3 size: 19 residues. J gave up 0 bases and V 5 bases, and 13 bases lay outside the gene matches. The CDR3 region is CASSIAGGTEIHSYNEQFF. The DNA of the CDR3 is TGTGCCAGCAGCATAGCGGGGGGCACGGAAATCCACTCCTACAATGAGCAGTTCTTC.

The chain combines TRBV5-1 with TRBJ2-1; a weak D match, TRBD1 (6 bases). V was cut by 1 base and J by 4 bases, with 6 bases left in between. CDR3 size: 13 residues. Per the germline V gene, CDR1 is SGHRS and CDR2 is YFSETQ. CDR3 amino acids: CASSLTGYNEQFF. The CDR3 nucleotides are TGCGCCAGCAGCTTGACAGGGTACAATGAGCAGTTCTTC.

V is TRBV15 and J is TRBJ1-1; D gene uncertain. The ends were cut back, 3 bases at V and 0 bases at J, with 8 bases in the middle. This CDR3 has 14 residues. Germline V gene data show CDR1 as LNHNV and CDR2 as YYDKDF (reference sequence). The CDR3 coding sequence is TGTGCCACCAGCAGGCCTCAGCTGAACACTGAAGCTTTCTTT. This encodes CATSRPQLNTEAFF.

The V call is TRBV6-5, the J call TRBJ1-2; no clear D. CDR1 and CDR2 from the germline V gene are MNHEY and SVGAGI. The V and J ends lost 0 bases and 9 bases respectively, with 5 bases between them. The CDR3 has 11 residues. Here the CDR3 DNA reads TGTGCCAGCAGTTACTCTCTTAGCTACACCTTC. Translating gives CASSYSLSYTF.

The chain combines TRBV7-8 with TRBJ2-7; D not certain. CDR3 length equals 14 residues. V dropped 2 bases and J dropped 2 bases, with 10 bases sitting between them. Germline V gene sequence: CDR1 SGHVS, CDR2 FQNEAQ. The CDR3 sequence is CASSLNPVPYEQYF. CDR3 coding DNA: TGTGCCAGCAGCTTAAATCCAGTCCCCTACGAGCAGTACTTC.

The chain is built from TRBV7-2 and TRBJ2-6; D not resolved. V dropped 2 bases and J dropped 0 bases, with 11 bases sitting between them. Germline-derived CDR1 and CDR2 are SGHTA and FQGNSA. This CDR3 is built from 17 residues. CDR3 nucleotide sequence: TGTGCCAGCAGCTTATTCGGTCACCACTCTGGGGCCAACGTCCTGACTTTC. It codes for CASSLFGHHSGANVLTF.

This clone was seen a few times. V is TRBV27 and J is TRBJ1-1; D is ambiguous. This CDR3 region has 14 residues. Germline CDR1 reads MNHEY; CDR2 reads SMNVEV (reference sequence). V lost 5 bases, J lost 0 bases, and 10 bases lay in between. The CDR3 sequence: CASSKQNMNTEAFF. Written as DNA, the CDR3 is TGTGCCAGCAGTAAACAGAACATGAACACTGAAGCTTTCTTT.

This clone was observed a single time. This rearrangement joins TRBV29-1 to TRBJ1-2; unclear D gene. In germline, CDR1 is SQVTM, CDR2 ANQGSEA. Trimming stripped 4 bases from V and 3 bases from J, with 12 bases between. The length of the CDR3 is 13 residues. The CDR3 spells CSVGGVRHYGYTF. The CDR3 coding sequence is TGCAGCGTTGGAGGAGTCAGACACTATGGCTACACCTTC.

The CDR3 DNA is TGTGCCGTCGCCTCCGGGGGGAATGAGCAGTTCTTC. This translates into CAVASGGNEQFF. The chain links TRBV10-3 to TRBJ2-1; 7 positions agree with TRBD2. The trim removed 11 bases at V and 7 bases at J, leaving 8 bases unmatched. The CDR3 has 12 amino acids. Germline CDR1 ENHRY, CDR2 SYGVKD.

The chain uses TRBV9 and TRBJ2-3; TRBD1 is a possible D gene (7 bases). Germline V gene data show CDR1 as SGDLS and CDR2 as YYNGEE. The CDR3 length is 15 residues. The V end lost 2 bases, the J end lost 2 bases, and 12 bases lay between the germline ends. CDR3 nucleotide sequence: TGTGCCAGCAGCGTGGAGGGGGCCGACACAGATACGCAGTATTTT. Its translation: CASSVEGADTDTQYF.

The rearrangement joins TRBV11-2 to TRBJ1-4; D remains unclear. With 6 bases removed from V and 0 bases from J, the gap between germline ends came to 8 bases. CDR1 is SGHAT, CDR2 FQNNGV, per germline. The CDR3 contains 14 residues. CDR3 sequence reads: CASSLTATNEKLFF. The CDR3 region has the DNA TGTGCCAGCAGTCTGACGGCAACTAATGAAAAACTGTTTTTT.

In the case of this clone: One junction end disagrees with the germline gene, perhaps due to a read error. Other DNA sequences of this sample code for an identical CDR3. The chain combines TRBV5-4 with TRBJ2-2; 7 bases match TRBD2. The CDR3 extends over 15 amino acids. Germline CDR1 SGHNT, CDR2 YYREEE (reference sequence). The CDR3: CASSLSGTQTGELFF. CDR3 DNA sequence: TGTGCGAGCAGCTTGAGCGGGACGCAAACCGGGGAGCTGTTTTTT.

This clone showed up just a few times. The chain joins TRBV18 to TRBJ1-1, with D perhaps matching TRBD1 (5 bases). The V gene lost 3 bases and the J gene lost 5 bases, with 13 bases spanning the gap. CDR1 is KGHSH and CDR2 is LQKENI in the germline V gene. The CDR3 sequence is 14 residues long. CDR3 DNA sequence: TGTGCCAGCTCACCTTCAGGGTACGAGACTGAAGCTTTCTTT. Translating it yields CASSPSGYETEAFF. The full variable domain, with the rest looked up from reference TRBV18 and TRBJ1-1, is NAGVMQNPRHLVRRRGQEARLRCSPMKGHSHVYWYRQLPEEGLKFMVYLQKENIIDESGMPKERFSAEFPKEGPSILRIQQVVRGDSAAYFCASSPSGYETEAFFGQGTRLTVV.

The chain links TRBV6-5 to TRBJ2-7; 9 nucleotides agree with TRBD2. Germline CDR1 reads MNHEY; CDR2 reads SVGAGI. V was clipped by 11 bases and J by 5 bases; unmatched bases: 16. The CDR3 covers 15 residues. The CDR3: CAVRGSETSGNEQYF. CDR3 sequence (DNA): TGTGCCGTCAGGGGATCCGAGACTAGCGGAAACGAGCAGTACTTC.

The V and J genes are TRBV28 and TRBJ2-5; 9 bases match TRBD2. Germline-derived CDR1 and CDR2 are MDHEN and SYDVKM. With V trimmed by 2 bases and J by 5 bases, 3 bases remained unmatched. This CDR3 has 14 amino acids. As DNA, the CDR3 is TGTGCCAGCAGTTTAGCGGGGGGGCTTGAGACCCAGTACTTC. Residues: CASSLAGGLETQYF.

The chain links TRBV4-1 to TRBJ2-5, with 12 bases that match TRBD2. This CDR3 comprises 17 residues. Trimming took 0 bases from V and 2 from J; bases not matched to a gene: 4. Germline lookup yields CDR1 MGHRA and CDR2 YSYEKL. In nucleotides, the CDR3 is TGCGCCAGCAGCCAAGATCCAGGACTAGCGGGGCAAGAGACCCAGTACTTC. Protein: CASSQDPGLAGQETQYF.

The V gene is TRBV18, the J gene TRBJ2-4; D perhaps matches TRBD1 (6 bases). Trimming pared 5 bases from V and 2 bases from J, leaving 10 bases between. The CDR3 is 14 residues long. Germline CDR1 reads KGHSH; CDR2 reads LQKENI. The CDR3 coding sequence is TGTGCCAGCTCATCGCAGGGGACCAAAAACATTCAGTACTTC. Encoded protein: CASSSQGTKNIQYF.

The chain couples TRBV7-8 to TRBJ2-1, with a weak D call TRBD2 (7 bases). Germline lookup yields CDR1 SGHVS and CDR2 FQNEAQ. This CDR3 spans 15 amino acids. Trimming took 1 base from V and 7 from J, leaving 14 bases between them. CDR3 bases: TGTGCCAGCAGCTTAGTAGGGGGGGCCGGGAATGAGCAGTTCTTC. It codes for CASSLVGGAGNEQFF.

This clone was seen a handful of times. The V and J genes are TRBV6-1 and TRBJ1-2; D remains ambiguous. The V and J ends lost 2 bases and 4 bases respectively, with 14 bases between them. The length of the CDR3 is 15 residues. CDR1 is MNHNS and CDR2 is SASEGT in the germline V gene. The CDR3 sequence: CASSERSGSIYGYTF. Written as DNA, the CDR3 is TGTGCCAGCAGTGAACGGTCAGGCTCGATCTATGGCTACACCTTC.

This clone has just one count. The junction and the germline gene differ at one end; a read error may be behind it. The rearrangement uses TRBV7-8 and TRBJ1-1; D is possibly TRBD1 (6 bases). The length of the CDR3 is 14 residues. Per germline, CDR1 SGHVS and CDR2 FQNEAQ. The CDR3 region has the DNA TGTGTCAGCAGCTTATCCCTCCAACAGGGAGCAGCTTTCTTT. This codes for CVSSLSLQQGAAFF.

This clone has only a few counts. This rearrangement joins TRBV7-3 to TRBJ1-1; D uncertain. The germline gives CDR1 SGHTA, CDR2 FQGTGA. The V end was cut by 5 bases, the J end by 4 bases, with 17 bases between. The CDR3 length is 15 residues. CDR3 amino acids: CASSPEWTRATEAFF. CDR3 DNA sequence: TGTGCCAGCAGCCCCGAATGGACCCGAGCCACTGAAGCTTTCTTT.

The chain is built from TRBV4-3 and TRBJ1-2; weak D call: TRBD1 (5 bases). The CDR3 is 16 residues long. Trimming took off 4 bases at V and 8 bases at J, with 23 bases between the two ends. Germline V gene data show CDR1 as LGHNA and CDR2 as YSLEER. The chain's CDR3 is CASSRQGAAGERGYTF. CDR3 nucleotides: TGCGCCAGCAGCCGCCAAGGGGCGGCCGGCGAAAGGGGCTACACCTTC.

The rearrangement links TRBV6-1 to TRBJ2-5; the match to TRBD1 covers 8 bases. The CDR3 is made up of 15 amino acids. Germline V gene lookup returns CDR1 MNHNS and CDR2 SASEGT. The ends lost 4 bases at V and 0 bases at J; junction bases unmatched: 4. The CDR3 region is CASSGRQGYQETQYF. CDR3 DNA: TGTGCCAGCAGTGGTAGACAGGGGTACCAAGAGACCCAGTACTTC.